This TCR beta chain was sequenced in a study of beta chain features in type 1 diabetes (dated by TCRdb to the late 2010s). In terms of the full investigation: No differences in mean age, gender distribution, total cell number or subset yield were found between patients and healthy donors. Naive and central memory subsets were obtained from all 30 or so donors, but regulatory and stem cell-like memory subsets were isolated from only 8 patients and roughly 8 healthy donors. A total of 100 million to 110 million sorted cells were examined across all samples, and a strong correlation was observed between cell number per subset and RNA yield. The study compared the TCRB repertoires of sorted circulating CD4+ T cell subsets in recently diagnosed type 1 diabetes patients with those in matched healthy donors.

Taken from the germline V gene, the CDR1 and CDR2 loops are SNHLY and FYNNEI. V is cut back by 5 bases and J by 5 bases, with 8 bases in the junction unmatched. The CDR3 starts with the cysteine, ends with the phenylalanine, and has 15 residues. Solely the CDR3 DNA is kept, with 45 bases framed from the first base. All of the isolated RNA was reverse transcribed with the High Capacity cDNA Reverse Transcription Kit, so expressed TCRB transcripts were sequenced. Deep immunoSEQ sequencing was applied to naive, central memory and regulatory T cell samples, giving an average of about 3.6 million total reads per sample. Sorted cells were lysed in RLT buffer, and RNA was extracted using DNase-treated RNeasy Micro or Mini kits according to cell number. Each cell subset was processed on its own to prevent cross-contamination, while patient and healthy donor samples were processed together. TCRB sequences were amplified from cDNA with the immunoSEQ multiplex PCR, producing 87-bp fragments spanning the CDR3 region. The amplicons were sequenced using the Illumina HiSeq platform. The authors' analysis ran thus. Synthetic template baselines were used to correct PCR bias computationally, reads within Hamming distance 2 were collapsed, and singletons that could not be merged were discarded. Reads were aligned against IMGT so that V, D and J genes, CDR3 length and insertions or deletions at six rearrangement sites could be assigned. Within each subset, clonotype counts were normalized to sorted cell number, and only after that were true diversity and Gini coefficients computed with the tcR R package. The overlap coefficient, calculated on TCRB nucleotide sequences, was used to quantify repertoire sharing. TCRdb holds this immuneACCESS table with in-frame rearrangements only. Some clones are missing; in checked studies, unresolved V genes explain under half, and the rest has no known cause. V, J and clone size were drawn from that table, and D and trimming were deduced from the DNA. The sample table contains under 300,000 clones; only one count was recorded for 27% of them. The ten most abundant clones make up approximately 4% of the sample.

Points the paper makes about the study in general: Because small numbers of individuals were included in the HLA sub-analyses, any influence of HLA type on TCRB rearrangement was left unresolved. Patients with type 1 diabetes made fewer insertions and deleted more nucleotides at VDJ recombination sites, implying thymic rearrangement abnormalities. Shorter templates might have been favored by PCR, but patient and control samples were amplified and corrected together, so both groups would have been affected equally by any skew. Because cDNA was sequenced instead of genomic DNA, highly expressing activated cells could be over-represented, though the groups showed no difference in activation or CD3 levels. A moderate but significant shortening of TCRB CDR3 length was observed in type 1 diabetes patients in all four CD4+ subsets. Naive, central memory and regulatory TCRB repertoires appeared to be more alike among patients than among healthy donors.

Each donor gave one peripheral blood draw, averaging approximately 0.11 L, which was collected into heparinised tubes. Using a panel that included CD45RO, CCR7, CD25, CD127, CD95 and CD27, naive, central memory, regulatory and stem cell-like memory CD4+ T cells were sorted on a BD FACSAria II. Every sorted population had a purity above 98%. PBMCs were isolated right away by Lymphoprep density gradient centrifugation and were stained directly, without culture. So that batch effects would be minimized, each experiment stained and sorted samples in pairs, pairing one healthy donor with one patient. As for this clone: Its antigen specificity is not known. Base qualities are not at hand, and no much larger clone is one base apart.

The sequenced material came from central memory CD4+ T cells from blood. The sequence was obtained from a man aged 25-40 years in good health. The chain is encoded by TRBV2 joined to TRBJ2-5, with TRBD2 identical over 10 junction bases. The DNA is TGTGCCAGCAGTCGGTCTAGCGGGGGCCGGGAGACCCAGTACTTC. Its protein is CASSRSSGGRETQYF.